This TCR beta chain was observed in a study of cytomegalovirus exposure and HLA in healthy donors. Germline V gene sequence: CDR1 SGHRS, CDR2 YFSETQ. The CDR3 sequence is 15 residues long. Unmatched junction bases numbered 4, after V lost 4 bases and J lost 1 base. Primers for the PCR totalled 60 Vbeta and 13 Jbeta. Sequencing used immunoSEQ multiplex PCR; TCRdb keeps in-frame clones, though not all of them. This sample has some 140,000 clones, with roughly 74% found just once. Turning to this clone: The antigen is not known. Since no conserved phenylalanine or tryptophan closes the CDR3, a read error is the likely cause.

Study conclusions and caveats: A later analysis found most CMV-associated TCR beta chains apparently HLA-restricted.

This sequence was found in a man aged 18 to 30 in good health and CMV-seronegative. The gene calls are TRBV5-1 and TRBJ1-3; 8 nucleotides match TRBD1. Material: PBMCs. CDR3 residues: CASSPQGESGNTIYL. DNA for the CDR3: TGCGCCAGCAGCCCACAGGGGGAATCTGGAAACACCATATATCTT.